The 17 T cell receptor beta chains below all came from one sample that was sequenced in a study of metastatic and nonmetastatic thyroid tumors. MiXCR reprocessed the PCR reads for TCRdb. The sample includes roughly 14,000 clones, approximately 30% of them seen just once. Treatment of any kind had been given to no patient before thyroid surgery. Material: tumor tissue. These receptors all stem from a female donor with papillary thyroid cancer or a benign thyroid nodule (not recorded which). Some clones in this sample may be carry-over from other donors' samples.

Judged by abundance, this clone is medium-sized. The V gene is TRBV6-1, the J gene TRBJ2-7; 14 nucleotides align to TRBD2. CDR3 length equals 18 residues. V dropped 1 base and J dropped 6; count of bases not matched to a gene: 11. CDR1 is MNHNS and CDR2 is SASEGT in the germline V gene. The CDR3 protein is CASSEVWGGTSGRTEQYF. CDR3 sequence (DNA): TGTGCCAGCAGTGAAGTATGGGGAGGGACTAGCGGGAGAACCGAGCAGTACTTC.

This rearrangement joins TRBV11-2 to TRBJ1-6; possibly TRBD1 for D (5 bases). Trimming took 3 bases from V and 7 from J, leaving 25 bases between them. Looked up from germline, CDR1 is SGHAT and CDR2 is FQNNGV. The length of the CDR3 is 19 residues. The CDR3 loop reads CASSLRDDSLMFRNSPLHF. CDR3 in DNA: TGTGCCAGCAGCTTGAGAGACGACAGTTTAATGTTCCGAAATTCACCCCTCCACTTT.

This chain's CDR3 is CASSATRTVYEQYF. The CDR3 DNA sequence: TGCGCCAGCAGCGCCACACGGACAGTCTACGAGCAGTACTTC. The chain recombines TRBV5-1 with TRBJ2-7, with D possibly matching TRBD1 (6 bases). There are 14 residues in the CDR3. V was pared by 4 bases and J by 3 bases, with 14 bases between. Germline V gene lookup returns CDR1 SGHRS and CDR2 YFSETQ.

This clone came up a few times. Sequence at one end of the junction differs from germline and may be a read error. The genes are TRBV28 and TRBJ1-4, with 10 bases identical to TRBD1. CDR1 and CDR2 (germline): MDHEN, SYDVKM. The CDR3 runs to 15 residues. CDR3: CASSLGQGSNGKLVF. CDR3 DNA: TGTGCCAGCAGTTTGGGACAGGGGTCTAATGGAAAACTGGTTTTT.

This clone was detected only once. The chain has TRBV11-2 and TRBJ2-1, with no clear D. The CDR3 is 15 amino acids. V was clipped by 2 bases and J by 4 bases, with 12 bases between them. Germline loops: CDR1 SGHAT, CDR2 FQNNGV. In nucleotides, the CDR3 is TGTGCCAGCAGCTTATCCGCACAGACATACAATGAGCAGTTCTTC. This translates into CASSLSAQTYNEQFF.

This clone came up many times. The chain couples TRBV18 to TRBJ1-1; D unclear. The V end lost 2 bases, the J end lost 0 bases, and 4 bases lay between the germline ends. Germline V CDR1 and CDR2: KGHSH, LQKENI. This CDR3 spans 13 amino acids. The CDR3 DNA reads as TGTGCCAGCTCACCAGAGCTGAACACTGAAGCTTTCTTT. It codes for CASSPELNTEAFF.

Of note for this clone: This may be a read error: a much more frequent sequence differs by one nucleotide. The chain combines TRBV3-1 with TRBJ2-1; D is possibly TRBD2 (5 bases). The better agreement between TRBJ2-7 and the DNA end casts doubt on the J call. Looked up from germline, CDR1 is LGHDT and CDR2 is YNNKEL (reference sequence). The CDR3 runs 16 residues. The CDR3 DNA reads as TGTGCCAGCAGCCAAGGGCCCGTAGCGCCTTACAATGAGCAGTACTTC. Translation gives CASSQGPVAPYNEQYF.

This clone was detected ten times or more. The genes are TRBV11-2 and TRBJ2-2, with TRBD2 as a possible D gene (5 bases). The CDR3 sequence is 17 residues long. The germline V gene encodes CDR1 SGHAT and CDR2 FQNNGV. Trimming took off 0 bases at V and 2 bases at J, with 13 bases between the two ends. The DNA of the CDR3 is TGTGCCAGCAGCTTAGATCTTGGGAGCCGAAACACCGGGGAGCTGTTTTTT. Protein sequence: CASSLDLGSRNTGELFF.

The rearrangement joins TRBV11-2 to TRBJ2-3; maybe TRBD1 (6 bases). The ends were cut back, 2 bases at V and 2 bases at J, with 14 bases in the middle. Looked up from germline, CDR1 is SGHAT and CDR2 is FQNNGV. There are 16 residues in the CDR3. CDR3 in DNA: TGTGCCAGCAGCTTAATAACAGGGAGATTCACAGATACGCAGTATTTT. Its translation: CASSLITGRFTDTQYF.

By share, this clone ranks as large. The J gene is TRBJ2-1, the V gene TRBV5-1; D may be TRBD2 (6 bases). V dropped 4 bases and J dropped 9 bases, with 29 bases sitting between them. Germline CDR1 is SGHRS and CDR2 is YFSETQ. This CDR3 is 18 amino acids long. The DNA for the CDR3 is TGCGCCAGCAGCCAATGGCCCATGGAGGGCCAACCCCACACTGAGCAGTTCTTC. Amino acid sequence: CASSQWPMEGQPHTEQFF.

This clone was observed a handful of times. In DNA, the CDR3 is TGTGCCAGCAGGTTAGCGGGAGGGGCTACGGAAGGGCAGTTCTTC. It is translated as CASRLAGGATEGQFF. V gene TRBV2 combines with J gene TRBJ2-1, with TRBD2 matching over 11 bases. From germline, CDR1 is SNHLY and CDR2 FYNNEI. The CDR3 sequence is 15 residues long. Losses at the gene ends were 6 bases for V and 12 bases for J; bases not matched to a gene: 13.

The genes are TRBV30 and TRBJ2-6; no firm D call. The CDR3 extends over 13 amino acids. V gave up 8 bases and J gave up 3 bases, with 11 bases separating them. Germline CDR1 and CDR2: GTSNPN and SVGIG (reference sequence). DNA of the CDR3: TGTGCCGGTTTGGGGTATGGGGCCAACGTCCTGACTTTC. Protein product: CAGLGYGANVLTF.

This clone was counted a few times. The chain combines TRBV20-1 with TRBJ2-7; 10 positions match TRBD2. Per the germline V gene, CDR1 is DFQATT and CDR2 is SNEGSKA (reference sequence). The CDR3 covers 13 residues. Trimming removed 6 bases from V and 3 bases from J; junction bases left unmatched: 5. DNA for the CDR3: TGCAGTGCCTCCGGGACTAGCGACTACGAGCAGTACTTC. Protein sequence: CSASGTSDYEQYF.

This clone is classed as medium-sized. The J gene is TRBJ2-3, the V gene TRBV2, with TRBD2 identical over 7 bases. This CDR3 comprises 13 residues. V gave up 8 bases and J gave up 6 bases; unmatched junction bases: 8. Germline values: CDR1 SNHLY, CDR2 FYNNEI. This CDR3 is CASAKGLVDTQYF. CDR3 in DNA: TGTGCCAGCGCGAAAGGACTAGTCGATACGCAGTATTTT.

The CDR3 DNA follows: TGTGCCATCAAGACAGGAGACATTACTAACTATGGCTACACCTTC. It codes for CAIKTGDITNYGYTF. The rearrangement uses TRBV10-3 and TRBJ1-2, with TRBD1 as a possible D gene (6 bases). CDR1 is ENHRY and CDR2 is SYGVKD in the germline V gene. The CDR3 is 15 amino acids. Trimming took off 7 bases at V and 0 bases at J, with 15 bases between the two ends.

There are many counts of this clone. V usage is TRBV30 and J usage is TRBJ2-5; 8 positions agree with TRBD1. Germline V lookup: CDR1 GTSNPN, CDR2 SVGIG (reference sequence). The CDR3 covers 15 residues. After removal of 1 base from V and 4 bases from J, the junction contained 8 bases not matched to a gene. CDR3 nucleotides: TGTGCCTGGAGTGGCCGGACAGGGACGGGAGAGACCCAGTACTTC. Encoded protein: CAWSGRTGTGETQYF.

This clone occurred a few times. The V gene is TRBV6-5, the J gene TRBJ2-7, with 9 positions matching TRBD1. Germline CDR1 is MNHEY and CDR2 is SVGAGI. The CDR3 contains 15 residues. V lost 4 bases to trimming and J lost 3 bases; unmatched junction nucleotides: 7. CDR3 region: CASSSPGQGNYEQYF. The CDR3 nucleotides are TGTGCCAGCAGTTCTCCGGGACAGGGAAACTACGAGCAGTACTTC.